These 20 T cell receptor beta chains came from one sample sequenced in a study of control samples from healthy donors and cancer patients. TCRdb keeps only in-frame clones here, not all; method: immunoSEQ multiplex PCR. The table includes 15,000 or so clones, 90% to 95% detected once. The specimen sequenced was PBMCs. These receptors were collected from an elderly man with lung cancer.

The V call is TRBV4-1, the J call TRBJ1-2; D is undetermined. The CDR3 spans 16 residues. CDR1 and CDR2 from the germline V gene are MGHRA and YSYEKL. The germline V and J ends were trimmed by 1 base and 0 bases, with 12 bases remaining between them. CDR3 sequence reads: CASSQGLPAANYGYTF. CDR3 coding DNA: TGCGCCAGCAGCCAAGGCCTCCCAGCAGCTAACTATGGCTACACCTTC.

The chain is built from TRBV29-1 and TRBJ1-2, with D unresolved. Germline V gene data show CDR1 as SQVTM and CDR2 as ANQGSEA. V was shortened by 1 base and J by 2 bases, with 8 bases between the two germline ends. CDR3 length: 13 amino acids. The CDR3 sequence: CSVEGTVNYGYTF. CDR3 DNA sequence: TGCAGCGTTGAAGGAACGGTAAACTATGGCTACACCTTC.

The gene calls are TRBV19 and TRBJ2-2; D may be TRBD1 (5 bases). This CDR3 is 13 amino acids long. V lost 0 bases to trimming and J lost 7 bases, with 6 bases between them. Per the germline V gene, CDR1 is LNHDA and CDR2 is SQIVND (reference sequence). The CDR3 bases are TGTGCCAGTAGTATAGATCAGGGCGGGGAGCTGTTTTTT. Its protein is CASSIDQGGELFF.

The V and J genes are TRBV10-3 and TRBJ1-4; D might be TRBD1 (6 bases). Looked up from germline, CDR1 is ENHRY and CDR2 is SYGVKD. Trimming stripped 3 bases from V and 8 bases from J, with 13 bases between. CDR3 length: 14 residues. CDR3 DNA: TGTGCCATCAGTGAAGGTTCAGGGGTCGAAAAACTGTTTTTT. This encodes CAISEGSGVEKLFF.

This clone is labeled large. The chain's CDR3 is CASSLGVDYTGELFF. CDR3 sequence (DNA): TGTGCCAGCAGCTTAGGGGTCGACTACACCGGGGAGCTGTTTTTT. This chain connects TRBV7-2 to TRBJ2-2; D unclear. Trimming removed 1 base from V and 3 bases from J, with 9 bases in between. The V gene's germline CDR1 is SGHTA and CDR2 FQGNSA. The CDR3 extends over 15 amino acids.

The chain carries TRBV28 and TRBJ1-3; D is uncertain. CDR1 is MDHEN, CDR2 SYDVKM, per germline. Trimming shortened V by 5 bases and J by 0 bases, and 11 bases separated the two germline ends. The CDR3 is 15 amino acids. The CDR3 DNA reads as TGTGCCAGCAGTGGAATTGACACCTCTGGAAACACCATATATTTT. Protein sequence: CASSGIDTSGNTIYF.

In its sample, this clone ranks as large (0.1 to 1%). The chain couples TRBV12-5 to TRBJ1-1; D is ambiguous. Trimming stripped 6 bases from V and 6 bases from J, with 11 bases between. The germline CDR1 and CDR2 sequences are LGHNT and FRNRAP. This CDR3 is built from 12 residues. CDR3 coding DNA: TGTGCTAGTGGGCAGGACTTTTCTGAAGCTTTCTTT. Translation gives CASGQDFSEAFF.

The rearrangement uses TRBV6-5 and TRBJ2-7; 12 bases align to TRBD2. The CDR3 runs 16 residues. The J segment lost 7 bases and the V segment lost 1 base, leaving 8 bases of the junction unmatched. Germline V gene sequence: CDR1 MNHEY, CDR2 SVGAGI. The CDR3 loop is CASSYYPASGGAEQYF. The CDR3 DNA is TGTGCCAGCAGTTACTATCCGGCTAGCGGGGGGGCGGAGCAGTACTTC.

This chain links TRBV5-8 with TRBJ2-7; possible D gene TRBD1, 5 bases. Trimming stripped 0 bases from V and 5 bases from J, with 12 bases between. CDR1 is SGHTS, CDR2 YDEGEE, per germline. This CDR3 region has 14 residues. DNA for the CDR3: TGTGCCAGCAGCTTGGGCAGGGTGGCCAACGAGCAGTACTTC. This codes for CASSLGRVANEQYF.

The V call is TRBV5-1, the J call TRBJ1-1, with TRBD1 matching 10 bases. CDR1 and CDR2 (germline): SGHRS, YFSETQ. This CDR3 is 14 amino acids long. With V trimmed by 4 bases and J by 4 bases, 4 bases remained unmatched. The CDR3 DNA reads as TGCGCCAGCAGCACGGGACAGGGGAGCACTGAAGCTTTCTTT. Translating gives CASSTGQGSTEAFF.

The rearrangement links TRBV28 to TRBJ1-2, with no clear D. With 3 bases removed from V and 1 base from J, the gap between germline ends came to 6 bases. Germline V gene lookup returns CDR1 MDHEN and CDR2 SYDVKM. This CDR3 has 13 amino acids. This CDR3 is CASSFGGNYGYTF. The DNA for the CDR3 is TGTGCCAGCAGTTTTGGCGGTAACTATGGCTACACCTTC.

The chain recombines TRBV27 with TRBJ2-2; D remains unclear. Germline CDR1 MNHEY, CDR2 SMNVEV (reference sequence). The CDR3 has 15 residues. V gave up 2 bases and J gave up 0 bases, with 7 bases separating them. CDR3 bases: TGTGCCAGCAGTTTAGTTGGAGCGAACACCGGGGAGCTGTTTTTT. It specifies CASSLVGANTGELFF.

The chain joins TRBV7-8 to TRBJ2-7; D tentatively fits TRBD1 or TRBD2 (6 bases each). The CDR3 has 16 residues. Germline assignment: CDR1 SGHVS and CDR2 FQNEAQ. Trimming left V 2 bases short and J 0 bases short, with 14 bases between. CDR3 residues: CASSLLGGPSSYEQYV. Written as DNA, the CDR3 is TGTGCCAGCAGCTTATTAGGGGGGCCGAGCTCCTACGAGCAGTACGTC.

The chain combines TRBV27 with TRBJ2-7; possible D gene TRBD1, 5 bases. V was shortened by 3 bases and J by 3 bases, with 12 bases between the two germline ends. The CDR3 extends over 14 amino acids. CDR1 MNHEY and CDR2 SMNVEV come from the germline V gene (reference sequence). The CDR3 spells CASSFLLTVYEQYF. The CDR3 DNA follows: TGTGCCAGCAGTTTCCTCTTGACAGTCTACGAGCAGTACTTC.

This clone has a single count. This rearrangement joins TRBV7-2 to TRBJ1-1; D possibly corresponds to TRBD1 (6 bases). Trimming took off 2 bases at V and 2 bases at J, with 12 bases between the two ends. The CDR3 runs to 15 residues. Per the germline V gene, CDR1 is SGHTA and CDR2 is FQGNSA. CDR3 sequence reads: CASSLWGARNTEAFF. The CDR3 bases are TGTGCCAGCAGCTTATGGGGGGCCAGAAACACTGAAGCTTTCTTT.

The rearrangement links TRBV7-9 to TRBJ1-6; no clear D gene. Germline V CDR1 and CDR2: SEHNR, FQNEAQ (reference sequence). V was clipped by 3 bases and J by 5 bases, with 5 bases between them. The CDR3 sequence is 13 residues long. The CDR3 loop is CASSFQDNSPLHF. In DNA, the CDR3 is TGTGCCAGCAGCTTCCAGGATAATTCACCCCTCCACTTT.

This clone was seen more than once but under ten times. V and J are TRBV15 and TRBJ2-7, with TRBD2 identical over 10 bases. The CDR3 covers 15 residues. Trimming at V came to 4 bases and at J to 7 bases, leaving 10 bases not matched to a gene. Germline V gene sequence: CDR1 LNHNV, CDR2 YYDKDF (reference sequence). This chain's CDR3 is CATSTGTSETGEQYF. In nucleotides, the CDR3 is TGTGCCACCAGCACCGGGACTAGCGAGACTGGGGAGCAGTACTTC.

This clone has just one count. The J gene is TRBJ1-5, the V gene TRBV2; D ambiguous. Germline V gene sequence: CDR1 SNHLY, CDR2 FYNNEI. There are 13 residues in the CDR3. Trimming cost V 3 bases and J 4 bases, with 7 bases left between them. The CDR3 nucleotides are TGTGCCAGCAGTGACGCGACGAATCAGCCCCAGCATTTT. Its translation: CASSDATNQPQHF.

This sequence joins TRBV7-9 and TRBJ1-2; possible D gene TRBD1, 5 bases. Trimming stripped 2 bases from V and 8 bases from J, with 18 bases between. Germline lookup yields CDR1 SEHNR and CDR2 FQNEAQ (reference sequence). The CDR3 totals 15 residues. CDR3 sequence (DNA): TGTGCCAGCAGCTTAAAGGGGCCGGATATGGGAGGCTACACCTTC. This encodes CASSLKGPDMGGYTF. The full variable domain, with the rest looked up from reference TRBV7-9 and TRBJ1-2, is DTGVSQNPRHKITKRGQNVTFRCDPISEHNRLYWYRQTLGQGPEFLTYFQNEAQLEKSRLLSDRFSAERPKGSFSTLEIQRTEQGDSAMYLCASSLKGPDMGGYTFGSGTRLTVV.

The chain recombines TRBV27 with TRBJ2-1, with D possibly being TRBD2 (5 bases). This CDR3 is 15 amino acids long. The germline gives CDR1 MNHEY, CDR2 SMNVEV (reference sequence). V was trimmed by 0 bases and J by 4 bases, leaving 10 bases between them. The CDR3 DNA reads TGTGCCAGCAGTTTATCGTTCGGGGTATACAATGAGCAGTTCTTC. It codes for CASSLSFGVYNEQFF.